The clone carrying this T cell receptor (beta chain) was seen more than once but under ten times. Antigen: not known. This sample was included in a study of beta chain features in type 1 diabetes. Study-wide results and caveats: A definitive answer on HLA type influencing TCRB rearrangement was not reached here. Relative to healthy donors, patients appeared to have naive, central memory and Treg TCRB repertoires that were more similar.

From germline, CDR1 is SGHAT and CDR2 FQDESV (reference sequence). The CDR3 has 15 amino acids. Trimming removed 7 bases from V and 4 bases from J; junction bases left unmatched: 9. The whole isolated RNA underwent reverse transcription, so sequencing captured expressed TCRB transcripts. Here immunoSEQ multiplex PCR was the method, and the copy in TCRdb shows in-frame clones only, minus some. The sample contains about 900,000 clones, about a sixth of which appear only once. The sequence derives from a woman aged 18-29 years in good health. The rearrangement joins TRBV11-1 to TRBJ2-1; 8 bases are shared with TRBD2. The specimen sequenced was naive CD4+ T cells from blood. The CDR3 loop reads CASTFGGGGYNEQFF. The CDR3 nucleotides read TGTGCCAGCACCTTCGGGGGGGGCGGATACAATGAGCAGTTCTTC.